This T cell receptor (beta chain) was identified during a study of OX40 agonist ivuxolimab in advanced cancers. The CDR3 runs to 16 residues. The germline V gene has CDR1 SGHRS and CDR2 YFSETQ. J lost 3 bases, V lost 0 bases, and 8 bases had no gene match. Profiled with immunoSEQ multiplex PCR; TCRdb holds only in-frame clones, not every one. The sample records tens of thousands of clones, about 81% being singletons. The source of this sequence is an adult with an advanced solid tumor such as melanoma, head and neck, liver or kidney cancer. The chain joins TRBV5-1 to TRBJ2-7; 8 bases align to TRBD1. The material was CD4+ or CD8+ T cells sorted from blood, obtained in a trial of the OX40 agonist ivuxolimab. The CDR3 coding sequence is TGCGCCAGCAGCTTGGAGTCGGCAGGGGGCTTCTACGAGCAGTACTTC. Translating gives CASSLESAGGFYEQYF.